One and the same sample provided the 28 T cell receptor beta chains below, sequenced in a study of cytomegalovirus exposure and HLA in healthy donors (dated by TCRdb to 2015 to 2018). Libraries were prepared through the immunoSEQ multiplex PCR assay. For the multiplex PCR, a mixture combining 60 forward primers for TCR Vbeta segments and 13 reverse primers for TCR Jbeta segments was used. TCRdb carries this immuneACCESS record with in-frame sequences only. Its versions omit some clonotypes, under half of them owing to an unresolved V gene in the studies checked, with the rest unexplained. The sample table records approximately 150,000 clones; 70% of these occur just once. Of the sample, around 4.6% falls within the top ten clones. Source material: PBMCs. These receptors were taken from a man aged 18 to 29 in good health and CMV-seropositive.

The chain couples TRBV6-6 to TRBJ2-5, with D perhaps TRBD2 (7 bases). V was pared by 6 bases and J by 5 bases, with 22 bases between. Germline V CDR1 and CDR2: MNHNY, SVGAGI (reference sequence). The CDR3 totals 16 residues. In nucleotides, the CDR3 is TGTGCCAGCAGCACAAACCGGGGAGGGGGGCAGGAGACCCAGTACTTC. Translating it yields CASSTNRGGGQETQYF.

V is TRBV28 and J is TRBJ1-1; the D is unclear. Germline V CDR1 and CDR2: MDHEN, SYDVKM. This CDR3 spans 13 amino acids. V was pared by 2 bases and J by 0 bases, with 4 bases between. This chain's CDR3 is CASSLTVNTEAFF. The CDR3 DNA is TGTGCCAGCAGTTTAACGGTGAACACTGAAGCTTTCTTT.

The V and J genes are TRBV27 and TRBJ1-3, with D perhaps TRBD1 (6 bases). Trimming removed 5 bases at V and 1 base at J, with 15 bases between. From germline, CDR1 is MNHEY and CDR2 SMNVEV (reference sequence). The CDR3 is 16 residues long. The CDR3 DNA follows: TGTGCCAGCAGTCTCAGGGGTCGCGAATCTGGAAACACCATATATTTT. Encoded protein: CASSLRGRESGNTIYF.

V and J are TRBV5-4 and TRBJ1-2, with TRBD1 matching 7 bases. Germline assignment: CDR1 SGHNT and CDR2 YYREEE (reference sequence). The CDR3 extends over 13 amino acids. Trimming removed 7 bases from V and 8 bases from J; junction bases left unmatched: 11. CDR3 amino acids: CASGDRAGLGYTF. In DNA, the CDR3 is TGTGCCAGCGGAGACAGGGCGGGCTTAGGCTACACCTTC.

The rearrangement joins TRBV5-6 to TRBJ2-7; possibly TRBD2 for D (6 bases). Germline V gives CDR1 SGHDT, CDR2 YYEEEE. CDR3 length equals 16 residues. The V gene lost 3 bases and the J gene lost 2 bases, with 18 bases spanning the gap. The CDR3 DNA follows: TGTGCCAGCAGCTGGGCTAGTGCGGGGCTCACCTACGAGCAGTACGTC. As protein: CASSWASAGLTYEQYV.

The chain uses TRBV7-9 and TRBJ1-5; 9 positions agree with TRBD1. This CDR3 has 14 amino acids. Germline V gene lookup returns CDR1 SEHNR and CDR2 FQNEAQ (reference sequence). V gave up 4 bases and J gave up 5 bases; unmatched junction bases: 3. CDR3 residues: CASSSDRGDQPQHF. The CDR3 nucleotides read TGTGCCAGCAGCTCGGACAGGGGAGATCAGCCCCAGCATTTT.

The chain links TRBV29-1 to TRBJ2-2; possibly TRBD1 for D (7 bases). Germline V gene sequence: CDR1 SQVTM, CDR2 ANQGSEA. The CDR3 covers 14 residues. V was cut by 3 bases and J by 7 bases, with 15 bases left in between. CDR3 residues: CSVEEGTVIGELFF. CDR3 nucleotide sequence: TGCAGCGTTGAGGAGGGGACAGTTATCGGGGAGCTGTTTTTT.

This clone was found once. The rearrangement joins TRBV15 to TRBJ2-7, with D unclear. CDR1 and CDR2 (germline): LNHNV, YYDKDF (reference sequence). There are 16 residues in the CDR3. V was cut by 3 bases and J by 0 bases, with 15 bases left in between. The DNA of the CDR3 is TGTGCCACCAGCAGGGTTTCGGTAACCGACTCCTACGAGCAGTACGTC. It codes for CATSRVSVTDSYEQYV.

The J gene is TRBJ1-2, the V gene TRBV2, with 9 bases fitting TRBD1. This CDR3 comprises 16 residues. With 7 bases clipped from V and 0 bases from J, the junction kept 9 bases outside the gene matches. Germline V gene sequence: CDR1 SNHLY, CDR2 FYNNEI. This CDR3 reads CASILDRGIANYGYTF. CDR3 DNA sequence: TGTGCCAGCATCCTGGACAGGGGAATCGCTAACTATGGCTACACCTTC.

A few counts support this clone. This chain uses TRBV5-5 with TRBJ1-6, with 8 positions matching TRBD1. Germline V gene sequence: CDR1 SGHKS, CDR2 YYEKEE (reference sequence). The CDR3 totals 13 residues. Trimming at V came to 7 bases and at J to 10 bases, leaving 7 bases not matched to a gene. Written as DNA, the CDR3 is TGTGCCAGCGGACAGGGAGTCGAATCACCCCTCCACTTT. Translated, it gives CASGQGVESPLHF.

CDR3 region: CASSVGGGGAQRDTQYF. The CDR3 coding sequence is TGTGCCAGCAGCGTTGGGGGCGGGGGGGCCCAACGGGATACGCAGTATTTT. The rearrangement links TRBV5-4 to TRBJ2-3, with 9 positions matching TRBD2. The CDR3 has 17 residues. Germline CDR1 SGHNT, CDR2 YYREEE (reference sequence). V was clipped by 4 bases and J by 6 bases; unmatched bases: 15.

The chain is built from TRBV27 and TRBJ1-1; maybe TRBD1 (6 bases). This CDR3 spans 14 amino acids. V was clipped by 6 bases and J by 1 base, with 12 bases between them. Germline V gives CDR1 MNHEY, CDR2 SMNVEV (reference sequence). CDR3 sequence (DNA): TGTGCCAGCAGCAAGGGGGGGGCGAACACTGAAGCTTTCTTT. Translation gives CASSKGGANTEAFF.

The gene calls are TRBV6-1 and TRBJ1-2, with a possible D match to TRBD1 (6 bases). Germline CDR1 reads MNHNS; CDR2 reads SASEGT. This CDR3 has 15 residues. The V gene lost 3 bases and the J gene lost 1 base, with 12 bases spanning the gap. The CDR3 DNA sequence: TGTGCCAGCAGTGAGGCCGGACAGTTTAACTATGGCTACACCTTC. Translating it yields CASSEAGQFNYGYTF.

The J gene is TRBJ2-1, the V gene TRBV2; no reliable D call. Germline values: CDR1 SNHLY, CDR2 FYNNEI. Trimming left V 7 bases short and J 7 bases short, with 11 bases between. The CDR3 has 12 residues. CDR3 residues: CASILEFNEQFF. CDR3 DNA sequence: TGTGCCAGCATCCTAGAGTTTAATGAGCAGTTCTTC. The full variable domain, with the rest looked up from reference TRBV2 and TRBJ2-1, is EPEVTQTPSHQVTQMGQEVILRCVPISNHLYFYWYRQILGQKVEFLVSFYNNEISEKSEIFDDQFSVERPDGSNFTLKIRSTKLEDSAMYFCASILEFNEQFFGPGTRLTVL.

V is TRBV5-4 and J is TRBJ1-6; TRBD1 is a possible D gene (5 bases). V was trimmed by 4 bases and J by 13 bases, leaving 18 bases between them. This CDR3 contains 14 residues. From germline, CDR1 is SGHNT and CDR2 YYREEE (reference sequence). CDR3 sequence reads: CASSPSAGVSPLHF. CDR3 nucleotide sequence: TGTGCCAGCAGCCCCTCGGCGGGGGTTTCCCCCCTCCACTTT.

This clone was seen a few times. V gene TRBV6-1 combines with J gene TRBJ2-1; no clear D gene. Between the trimmed V and J ends, which lost 7 bases and 8 bases, there was a span of 6 bases. Germline V lookup: CDR1 MNHNS, CDR2 SASEGT. The CDR3 extends over 10 amino acids. The CDR3 region has the DNA TGTGCCAGCATATCGGATGAGCAGTTCTTC. This codes for CASISDEQFF.

This clone was seen a few times. The rearrangement links TRBV6-1 to TRBJ2-7, with TRBD2 matching 8 bases. Germline-derived CDR1 and CDR2 are MNHNS and SASEGT. The CDR3 totals 15 residues. The V segment lost 4 bases and the J segment 5 bases; nucleotides outside the gene matches: 10. This CDR3 reads CASSAPGVAGNEQYV. CDR3 DNA: TGTGCCAGCAGTGCCCCGGGGGTAGCGGGAAACGAGCAGTACGTC.

This chain joins TRBV19 and TRBJ1-2; tentative D call: TRBD1 (6 bases). Germline loops: CDR1 LNHDA, CDR2 SQIVND (reference sequence). Between the trimmed V and J ends, which lost 6 bases and 3 bases, there was a span of 11 bases. The CDR3 totals 13 residues. This chain's CDR3 is CASSSGAHYGYTF. CDR3 coding DNA: TGTGCCAGTAGCTCAGGGGCCCACTATGGCTACACCTTC. The full variable domain, its missing parts supplied by reference TRBV19 and TRBJ1-2, is DGGITQSPKYLFRKEGQNVTLSCEQNLNHDAMYWYRQDPGQGLRLIYYSQIVNDFQKGDIAEGYSVSREKKESFPLTVTSAQKNPTAFYLCASSSGAHYGYTFGSGTRLTVV.

This clone was observed a handful of times. The chain is built from TRBV2 and TRBJ1-2; D gene uncertain. The V end was cut by 4 bases, the J end by 5 bases, with 14 bases between. Looked up from germline, CDR1 is SNHLY and CDR2 is FYNNEI. The CDR3 length is 14 residues. The CDR3 DNA follows: TGTGCCAGCAGTGTTGACAAGAGCATTTATGGCTACACCTTC. Translated, it gives CASSVDKSIYGYTF. The entire variable domain, with the rest obtained from reference TRBV2 and TRBJ1-2, is as follows: EPEVTQTPSHQVTQMGQEVILRCVPISNHLYFYWYRQILGQKVEFLVSFYNNEISEKSEIFDDQFSVERPDGSNFTLKIRSTKLEDSAMYFCASSVDKSIYGYTFGSGTRLTVV.

The chain is built from TRBV10-3 and TRBJ2-1; TRBD2 agrees at 13 bases. Germline V gives CDR1 ENHRY, CDR2 SYGVKD. The CDR3 sequence is 15 residues long. V trimming: 6 bases; J trimming: 8 bases; junction bases outside the gene matches: 7. CDR3 in amino acids: CAISETSGRGHEQFF. The CDR3 nucleotides are TGTGCCATCAGCGAAACTAGCGGGAGGGGTCATGAGCAGTTCTTC.

This clone was seen only a few times. V is TRBV5-1 and J is TRBJ2-3; 7 bases fit TRBD1. Germline CDR1 and CDR2: SGHRS and YFSETQ. This CDR3 region has 14 residues. J lost 1 base, V lost 1 base, and 0 bases had no gene match. The CDR3 loop is CASSLQGGTDTQYF. CDR3 sequence (DNA): TGCGCCAGCAGCTTGCAGGGGGGCACAGATACGCAGTATTTT.

The chain couples TRBV28 to TRBJ1-5; 9 nucleotides line up with TRBD1. Unmatched junction bases numbered 6, after V lost 6 bases and J lost 0 bases. Germline loops: CDR1 MDHEN, CDR2 SYDVKM. There are 16 residues in the CDR3. The CDR3 region is CASRGQGLSSNQPQHF. CDR3 nucleotides: TGTGCCAGCAGAGGACAGGGGCTGAGTAGCAATCAGCCCCAGCATTTT.

The CDR3 DNA reads TGTGCTAGTGGCCCCGGAGGTATAGCAGATACGCAGTATTTT. Translated: CASGPGGIADTQYF. The chain links TRBV12-5 to TRBJ2-3; perhaps TRBD2 as D (5 bases). Germline values: CDR1 LGHNT, CDR2 FRNRAP. This CDR3 spans 14 amino acids. Trimming left V 6 bases short and J 4 bases short, with 14 bases between.

V gene TRBV19 combines with J gene TRBJ1-2; 10 positions agree with TRBD1. CDR3 length: 14 amino acids. After removal of 5 bases from V and 7 bases from J, the junction contained 7 bases not matched to a gene. Germline CDR1 reads LNHDA; CDR2 reads SQIVND (reference sequence). The DNA of the CDR3 is TGTGCCAGTAGTTCCGGGACAGGGGAGTCTGGCTACACCTTC. This codes for CASSSGTGESGYTF.

The V gene is TRBV27, the J gene TRBJ2-7; TRBD1 is a possible D gene (5 bases). The CDR3 has 13 amino acids. Per germline, CDR1 MNHEY and CDR2 SMNVEV (reference sequence). V lost 4 bases and J lost 5, with 12 bases in between. CDR3 DNA: TGTGCCAGCAGTTCAGGGTTCAAGAACGAGCAGTACGTC. Translated: CASSSGFKNEQYV.

This rearrangement joins TRBV7-9 to TRBJ2-1; perhaps TRBD2 as D (7 bases). From germline, CDR1 is SEHNR and CDR2 FQNEAQ (reference sequence). V lost 0 bases and J 8 bases, leaving 14 bases between the germline ends. CDR3 length: 15 amino acids. The CDR3 DNA follows: TGTGCCAGCAGCTTAGCGGGGGGGCGGGTCCATGAGCAGTTCTTC. It encodes CASSLAGGRVHEQFF.

The chain uses TRBV13 and TRBJ2-2, with 10 positions matching TRBD1. V lost 1 base, J lost 5 bases, and 4 bases stayed unmatched. The germline CDR1 and CDR2 sequences are PRHDT and FYEKMQ (reference sequence). The CDR3 is 16 residues long. The CDR3 DNA follows: TGTGCCAGCAGCTTAGATGGACAGGGGGGGACCGGGGAGCTGTTTTTT. It encodes CASSLDGQGGTGELFF. Filled out from reference TRBV13 and TRBJ2-2, the complete variable domain reads AAGVIQSPRHLIKEKRETATLKCYPIPRHDTVYWYQQGPGQDPQFLISFYEKMQSDKGSIPDRFSAQQFSDYHSELNMSSLELGDSALYFCASSLDGQGGTGELFFGEGSRLTVL.

The chain recombines TRBV27 with TRBJ1-6; D is possibly TRBD1 (6 bases). The CDR3 covers 14 residues. Deletions cut 2 bases from V and 4 bases from J, with 6 bases between. Germline CDR1 reads MNHEY; CDR2 reads SMNVEV (reference sequence). This chain's CDR3 is CASSLGQYNSPLHF. Here the CDR3 DNA reads TGTGCCAGCAGTTTAGGACAGTATAATTCACCCCTCCACTTT.